This passage covers 25 T cell receptor beta chains from one sample sequenced in a study of human T cells and chemical hapten exposure. From the RACE reads, TCRdb called clonotypes with MiXCR, one entry per CDR3 protein. The sample contains around 300,000 distinct CDR3 sequences, almost 8% of which appear only once. The time point is: pre-sensitization, week 0. Treatment denoted: therapeutic diphenylcyclopropenone sensitization with weekly scalp DPC. This material consisted of whole blood, taken in connection with sensitization to the hapten diphenylcyclopropenone (DPC). These receptors were collected from a man between 18 and 29 years old with alopecia areata. Some clones in this sample may be carry-over from other donors' samples.

This sequence joins TRBV5-5 and TRBJ2-4; no reliable D call. CDR1 and CDR2 from the germline V gene are SGHKS and YYEKEE (reference sequence). The germline V and J ends were trimmed by 2 bases and 1 base, with 13 bases remaining between them. The CDR3 runs 16 residues. CDR3 sequence (DNA): TGTGCCAGCAGCTTTCGTCAGACGGCGGCCAAAAACATTCAGTACTTC. Translated, it gives CASSFRQTAAKNIQYF.

This clonotype has a handful of counts. CDR3 sequence reads: CSVTGSGDSGDQPQHF. The DNA for the CDR3 is TGCAGCGTTACGGGTTCGGGGGATTCTGGGGATCAGCCCCAGCATTTT. The V call is TRBV29-1, the J call TRBJ1-5; maybe TRBD1 (5 bases). Trimming took 5 bases from V and 5 from J, leaving 22 bases between them. CDR3 length equals 16 residues. Per the germline V gene, CDR1 is SQVTM and CDR2 is ANQGSEA.

This clonotype was counted at least ten times. This sequence joins TRBV7-2 and TRBJ1-6; D is perhaps TRBD1 (6 bases). V was trimmed by 1 base and J by 7 bases, leaving 11 bases between them. The germline V gene encodes CDR1 SGHTA and CDR2 FQGNSA. This CDR3 is built from 15 residues. CDR3 protein: CASSLESRGNSPLHF. The CDR3 DNA is TGTGCCAGCAGCTTAGAGAGCAGGGGAAATTCACCCCTCCACTTT.

V and J are TRBV5-1 and TRBJ1-6; D ambiguous. The CDR3 spans 15 residues. V dropped 0 bases and J dropped 5 bases, with 9 bases sitting between them. Germline V CDR1 and CDR2: SGHRS, YFSETQ. CDR3 sequence: CASSLASENNSPLHF. DNA for the CDR3: TGCGCCAGCAGCTTGGCGTCGGAGAATAATTCACCCCTCCACTTT.

This clonotype was observed many times. The J gene is TRBJ2-3, the V gene TRBV4-3; 9 positions match TRBD2. V gave up 2 bases and J gave up 1 base; unmatched junction bases: 7. The CDR3 is 17 amino acids. Germline CDR1 and CDR2: LGHNA and YSLEER. For the CDR3, the DNA is TGCGCCAGCAGCCAATCTCACGCTAGCGGGGGCACAGATACGCAGTATTTT. Encoded protein: CASSQSHASGGTDTQYF.

This clonotype was detected a few times. V and J are TRBV10-1 and TRBJ2-3; D gene uncertain. V shed 8 bases and J shed 4 bases, with 7 bases lying between them. CDR1 and CDR2 (germline): WNHNN, SYGVQD (reference sequence). This CDR3 is 11 amino acids long. The CDR3 is CASGDPDTQYF. CDR3 nucleotides: TGCGCCAGCGGGGATCCAGATACGCAGTATTTT.

This clonotype was found many times. This sequence joins TRBV7-6 and TRBJ1-1; TRBD1 aligns across 7 bases. Germline V gene lookup returns CDR1 SGHVS and CDR2 FNYEAQ. V was clipped by 5 bases and J by 0 bases; unmatched bases: 3. This CDR3 region has 14 residues. The DNA for the CDR3 is TGTGCCAGCAGCACGGGACAGATGAACACTGAAGCTTTCTTT. This sequence encodes CASSTGQMNTEAFF.

This clonotype was seen at least ten times. V and J are TRBV4-1 and TRBJ2-7; a possible D gene is TRBD1 (5 bases). The CDR3 totals 13 residues. V dropped 3 bases and J dropped 2 bases, with 8 bases sitting between them. Germline-derived CDR1 and CDR2 are MGHRA and YSYEKL. CDR3 DNA: TGCGCCAGCAGCCATTTAGGGGCCTACGAGCAGTACTTC. Encoded protein: CASSHLGAYEQYF.

The DNA for the CDR3 is TGTGCCAGCAGCTTAGCACAGGGGGCGAAGATTCAAGCTTTCTTT. It specifies CASSLAQGAKIQAFF. This chain joins TRBV7-9 and TRBJ1-1, with 9 bases that match TRBD1. CDR3 length: 15 amino acids. The germline V gene has CDR1 SEHNR and CDR2 FQNEAQ (reference sequence). Trimming at V came to 0 bases and at J to 9 bases, leaving 8 bases not matched to a gene.

The V call is TRBV11-2, the J call TRBJ1-1; D call uncertain. Trimming shortened V by 5 bases and J by 4 bases, and 17 bases separated the two germline ends. Germline CDR1 is SGHAT and CDR2 is FQNNGV. The CDR3 extends over 15 amino acids. This chain's CDR3 is CASSDRAKVSTEAFF. The DNA for the CDR3 is TGTGCCAGCAGCGACCGGGCCAAGGTTTCCACTGAAGCTTTCTTT. The full variable domain, completed using reference TRBV11-2 and TRBJ1-1, is EAGVAQSPRYKIIEKRQSVAFWCNPISGHATLYWYQQILGQGPKLLIQFQNNGVVDDSQLPKDRFSAERLKGVDSTLKIQPAKLEDSAVYLCASSDRAKVSTEAFFGQGTRLTVV.

In this sample, this clonotype turned up once. V usage is TRBV6-2 or TRBV6-3 and J usage is TRBJ2-1; 8 bases map to TRBD2. The CDR3 has 20 amino acids. Losses at the gene ends were 0 bases for V and 0 bases for J; bases not matched to a gene: 13. Germline assignment: CDR1 MNHEY and CDR2 SVGEGT. The CDR3 is CASSYSTTDLAGSSYNEQFF. In DNA form, the CDR3 reads TGTGCCAGCAGTTACTCGACGACAGACTTAGCGGGGAGCTCCTACAATGAGCAGTTCTTC.

V gene TRBV15 combines with J gene TRBJ1-2, with D perhaps TRBD1 (5 bases). The germline V gene has CDR1 LNHNV and CDR2 YYDKDF (reference sequence). The CDR3 is 14 residues long. V dropped 0 bases and J dropped 4 bases, with 9 bases sitting between them. CDR3 DNA: TGTGCCACCAGCAGAGAACAGACAGTCTATGGCTACACCTTC. This translates into CATSREQTVYGYTF.

This clonotype was seen at least ten times. The chain carries TRBV4-3 and TRBJ1-2, with D maybe TRBD1 (6 bases). V was cut by 3 bases and J by 4 bases, with 15 bases left in between. The CDR3 runs 15 residues. Germline values: CDR1 LGHNA, CDR2 YSLEER. In DNA, the CDR3 is TGCGCCAGCAGCCACCGACAGGAAAGCTTCTATGGCTACACCTTC. This translates into CASSHRQESFYGYTF.

This clonotype turned up a few times. The chain carries TRBV6-1 and TRBJ1-1; no reliable D call. Per germline, CDR1 MNHNS and CDR2 SASEGT. Trimming removed 2 bases at V and 1 base at J, with 26 bases between. The CDR3 is 20 residues long. The chain's CDR3 is CASSEMSAGRRGPGNTEAFF. CDR3 nucleotides: TGTGCCAGCAGTGAAATGTCGGCGGGCAGGCGAGGTCCGGGGAACACTGAAGCTTTCTTT.

This clonotype has just a few counts. The V and J genes are TRBV5-1 and TRBJ2-1, with 10 bases identical to TRBD1. The CDR3 has 16 residues. Looked up from germline, CDR1 is SGHRS and CDR2 is YFSETQ. Trimming at V came to 4 bases and at J to 7 bases, leaving 11 bases not matched to a gene. CDR3 sequence reads: CASSPSSRDRGNEQFF. The CDR3 DNA is TGCGCCAGCAGCCCGTCGTCCCGGGACAGGGGAAATGAGCAGTTCTTC.

A few counts support this clonotype. The chain is built from TRBV4-2 and TRBJ1-1; D not resolved. The germline V and J ends were trimmed by 4 bases and 8 bases, with 11 bases remaining between them. The germline V gene encodes CDR1 LGHNA and CDR2 YNFKEQ. This CDR3 has 12 residues. CDR3 DNA sequence: TGTGCCAGCAGCCGGCGAGGCATCGAAGCTTTCTTT. Encoded protein: CASSRRGIEAFF.

The rearrangement links TRBV11-2 to TRBJ2-1; the match to TRBD1 covers 8 bases. After removal of 0 bases from V and 10 bases from J, the junction contained 8 bases not matched to a gene. This CDR3 spans 15 amino acids. CDR1 is SGHAT, CDR2 FQNNGV, per germline. CDR3 sequence: CASSLDVRGPGEQFF. The CDR3 DNA reads TGTGCCAGCAGCTTAGATGTCAGGGGGCCAGGGGAGCAGTTCTTC.

The genes are TRBV27 and TRBJ2-7, with D possibly called TRBD1 or TRBD2 (5 bases each). The germline V gene encodes CDR1 MNHEY and CDR2 SMNVEV (reference sequence). The CDR3 covers 14 residues. V gave up 8 bases and J gave up 1 base, with 15 bases separating them. The DNA of the CDR3 is TGTGCCAGCGGTGGCCACAGGAGGTCCTACGAGCAGTACTTC. This codes for CASGGHRRSYEQYF.

The V gene is TRBV7-2, the J gene TRBJ2-1; 12 positions agree with TRBD2. Germline V gene lookup returns CDR1 SGHTA and CDR2 FQGNSA. The CDR3 sequence is 15 residues long. V trimming: 5 bases; J trimming: 7 bases; junction bases outside the gene matches: 6. CDR3 DNA: TGTGCCAGCAGCCCTCTAGCGGGGGGGCCTAATGAGCAGTTCTTC. Protein sequence: CASSPLAGGPNEQFF.

The chain joins TRBV5-1 to TRBJ2-7; D call uncertain. V was trimmed by 5 bases and J by 2 bases, leaving 11 bases between them. The CDR3 has 13 residues. Germline-derived CDR1 and CDR2 are SGHRS and YFSETQ. Written as DNA, the CDR3 is TGCGCCAGCAGGTCCGAAGGCGCCTACGAGCAGTACTTC. It encodes CASRSEGAYEQYF. The variable domain in full, completed from reference TRBV5-1 and TRBJ2-7, reads KAGVTQTPRYLIKTRGQQVTLSCSPISGHRSVSWYQQTPGQGLQFLFEYFSETQRNKGNFPGRFSGRQFSNSRSEMNVSTLELGDSALYLCASRSEGAYEQYFGPGTRLTVT.

On this clonotype itself: At one boundary the junction diverges from the germline segment, which might be a read error. The rearrangement joins TRBV2 to TRBJ1-2, with D unresolved. The length of the CDR3 is 11 residues. Germline assignment: CDR1 SNHLY and CDR2 FYNNEI. The CDR3 sequence is CASREVDGYTF. CDR3 nucleotide sequence: TGTGCCAGCAGGGAAGTGGATGGCTACACCTTC. The complete variable domain, with remaining parts taken from reference TRBV2 and TRBJ1-2, reads EPEVTQTPSHQVTQMGQEVILRCVPISNHLYFYWYRQILGQKVEFLVSFYNNEISEKSEIFDDQFSVERPDGSNFTLKIRSTKLEDSAMYFCASREVDGYTFGSGTRLTVV.

This clonotype was counted between two and nine times. The chain uses TRBV7-2 and TRBJ1-6; possible D gene TRBD1, 5 bases. Trimming left V 7 bases short and J 0 bases short, with 16 bases between. Germline V gene lookup returns CDR1 SGHTA and CDR2 FQGNSA. This CDR3 spans 17 amino acids. CDR3 loop: CASTSLPRGSYNSPLHF. The CDR3 DNA reads TGTGCCAGCACTTCCCTACCAAGGGGCTCCTATAATTCACCCCTCCACTTT. Combining the CDR3 with reference TRBV7-2 and TRBJ1-6 gives the whole variable domain GAGVSQSPSNKVTEKGKDVELRCDPISGHTALYWYRQSLGQGLEFLIYFQGNSAPDKSGLPSDRFSAERTGGSVSTLTIQRTQQEDSAVYLCASTSLPRGSYNSPLHFGNGTRLTVT.

This clonotype was detected only a few times. CDR3 coding DNA: TGCGCCAGCAGCCGAGCTCAGGGGTACACTGAAGCTTTCTTT. Protein product: CASSRAQGYTEAFF. The rearrangement joins TRBV4-1 to TRBJ1-1; TRBD1 might be the D (6 bases). This CDR3 spans 14 amino acids. Germline-derived CDR1 and CDR2 are MGHRA and YSYEKL. The V end was cut by 4 bases, the J end by 3 bases, with 12 bases between.

This clonotype was recorded at least ten times. V usage is TRBV12-3 or TRBV12-4 and J usage is TRBJ1-2; D is undetermined. This CDR3 region has 9 residues. The germline V and J ends were trimmed by 3 bases and 10 bases, with 3 bases remaining between them. The CDR3 DNA reads TGTGCCAGCAGTTTCGACTACACCTTC. Translation: CASSFDYTF.

This clonotype was observed a handful of times. The V and J genes are TRBV18 and TRBJ2-3; a weak D match, TRBD1 (6 bases). Germline CDR1 is KGHSH and CDR2 is LQKENI. With 6 bases removed from V and 2 bases from J, the gap between germline ends came to 18 bases. The CDR3 spans 16 residues. The CDR3 DNA reads as TGTGCCAGCTCGCCGCGACCAGGGGAACCCACAGATACGCAGTATTTT. It codes for CASSPRPGEPTDTQYF.